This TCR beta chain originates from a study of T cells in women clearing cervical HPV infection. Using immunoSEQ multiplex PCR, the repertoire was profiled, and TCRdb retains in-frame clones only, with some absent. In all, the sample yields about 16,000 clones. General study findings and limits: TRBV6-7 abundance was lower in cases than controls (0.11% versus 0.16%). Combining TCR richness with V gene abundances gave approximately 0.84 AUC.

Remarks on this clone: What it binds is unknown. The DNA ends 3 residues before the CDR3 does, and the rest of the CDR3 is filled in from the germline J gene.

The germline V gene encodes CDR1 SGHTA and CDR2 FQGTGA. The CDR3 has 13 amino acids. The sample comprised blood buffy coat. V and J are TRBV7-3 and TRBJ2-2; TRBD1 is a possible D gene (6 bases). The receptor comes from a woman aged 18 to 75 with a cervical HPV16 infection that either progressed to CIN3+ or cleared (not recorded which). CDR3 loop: CASSLGANSPLFF. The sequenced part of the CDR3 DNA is TGTGCCAGCAGCTTGGGGGCGAATTCACCG. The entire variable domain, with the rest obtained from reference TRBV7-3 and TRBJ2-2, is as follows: GAGVSQTPSNKVTEKGKYVELRCDPISGHTALYWYRQSLGQGPEFLIYFQGTGAADDSGLPNDRFFAVRPEGSVSTLKIQRTERGDSAVYLCASSLGANSPLFFGEGSRLTVL.